This T cell receptor beta chain was retrieved from a study of blood T cell repertoires in COVID-19. V dropped 10 bases and J dropped 2; count of bases not matched to a gene: 7. CDR3 length equals 14 residues. The V gene's germline CDR1 is MDHEN and CDR2 SYDVKM. The assay was immunoSEQ multiplex PCR, and TCRdb's table has in-frame clones only and misses some. The profile shows 250,000 or so clones, less than 90% of them singletons. V and J are TRBV28 and TRBJ2-3, with 9 bases that match TRBD2. The TCR sequence derives from a young man with active or convalescent COVID-19. Sequenced input: peripheral blood. The CDR3 loop reads CATTTSGFTDTQYF. DNA for the CDR3: TGTGCCACCACGACTAGCGGCTTCACAGATACGCAGTATTTT.